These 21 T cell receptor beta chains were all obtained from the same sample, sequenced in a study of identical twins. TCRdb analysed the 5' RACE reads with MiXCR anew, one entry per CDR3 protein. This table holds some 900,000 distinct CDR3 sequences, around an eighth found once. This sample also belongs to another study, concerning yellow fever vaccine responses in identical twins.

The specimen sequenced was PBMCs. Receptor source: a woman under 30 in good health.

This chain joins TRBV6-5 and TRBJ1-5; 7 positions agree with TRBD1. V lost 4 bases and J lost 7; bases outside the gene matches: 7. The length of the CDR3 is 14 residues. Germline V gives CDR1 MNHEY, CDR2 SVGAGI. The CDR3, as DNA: TGTGCCAGCAGTTTCACAGGGGTAAGGCAGCCCCAGCATTTT. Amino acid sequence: CASSFTGVRQPQHF.

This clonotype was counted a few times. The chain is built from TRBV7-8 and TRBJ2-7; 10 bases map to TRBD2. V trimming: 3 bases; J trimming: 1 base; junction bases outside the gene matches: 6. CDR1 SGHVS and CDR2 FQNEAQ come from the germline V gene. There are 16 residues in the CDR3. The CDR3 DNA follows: TGTGCCAGCAGCTTGCCTAGCGGGAGCCTATCCTACGAGCAGTACTTC. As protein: CASSLPSGSLSYEQYF.

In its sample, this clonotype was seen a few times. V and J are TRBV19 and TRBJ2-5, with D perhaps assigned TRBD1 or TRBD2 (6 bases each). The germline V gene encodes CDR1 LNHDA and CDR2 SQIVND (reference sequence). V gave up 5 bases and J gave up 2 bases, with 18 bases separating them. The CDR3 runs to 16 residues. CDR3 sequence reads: CASSYGGVTGQETQYF. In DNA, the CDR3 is TGTGCCAGTAGTTACGGGGGCGTAACAGGACAAGAGACCCAGTACTTC.

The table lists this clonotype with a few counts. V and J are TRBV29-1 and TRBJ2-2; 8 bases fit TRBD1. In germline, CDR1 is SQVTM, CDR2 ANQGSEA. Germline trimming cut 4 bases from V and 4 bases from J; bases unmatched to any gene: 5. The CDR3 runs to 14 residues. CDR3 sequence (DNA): TGCAGCGTTGGACAGGGGATCAGCACCGGGGAGCTGTTTTTT. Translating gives CSVGQGISTGELFF.

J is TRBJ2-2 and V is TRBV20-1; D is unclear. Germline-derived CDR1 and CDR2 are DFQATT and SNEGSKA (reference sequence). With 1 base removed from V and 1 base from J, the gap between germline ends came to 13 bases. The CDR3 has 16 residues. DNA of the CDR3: TGCAGTGCTAGAGGTCCTTTACACGGGAACACCGGGGAGCTGTTTTTT. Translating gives CSARGPLHGNTGELFF.

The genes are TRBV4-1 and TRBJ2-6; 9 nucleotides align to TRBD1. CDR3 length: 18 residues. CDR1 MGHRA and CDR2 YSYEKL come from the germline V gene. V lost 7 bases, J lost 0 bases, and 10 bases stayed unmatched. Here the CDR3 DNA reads TGCGCCAGCACCGAAGGGGGACAGGGCGTCTCTGGGGCCAACGTCCTGACTTTC. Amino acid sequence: CASTEGGQGVSGANVLTF.

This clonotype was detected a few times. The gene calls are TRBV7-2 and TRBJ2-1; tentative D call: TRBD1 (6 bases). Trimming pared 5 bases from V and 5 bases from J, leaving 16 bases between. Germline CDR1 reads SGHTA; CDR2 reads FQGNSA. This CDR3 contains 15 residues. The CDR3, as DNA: TGTGCCAGCAGCCCCCTGCCGGGGACAAACAATGAGCAGTTCTTC. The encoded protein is CASSPLPGTNNEQFF.

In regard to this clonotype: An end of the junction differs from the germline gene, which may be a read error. The CDR3 loop reads CASSHIQGKRDNQQFF. The CDR3 DNA follows: TGTGCCAGCAGCCATATACAGGGGAAAAGGGACAATCAGCAGTTCTTC. The V call is TRBV3-1, the J call TRBJ2-1; 7 bases are shared with TRBD1. Per the germline V gene, CDR1 is LGHDT and CDR2 is YNNKEL (reference sequence). The CDR3 runs 16 residues.

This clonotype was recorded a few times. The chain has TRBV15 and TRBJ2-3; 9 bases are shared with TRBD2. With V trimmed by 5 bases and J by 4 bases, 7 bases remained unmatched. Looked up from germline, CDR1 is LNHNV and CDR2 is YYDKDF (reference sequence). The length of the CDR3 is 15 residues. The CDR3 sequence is CATSVWTSVPDTQYF. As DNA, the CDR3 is TGTGCCACCAGCGTTTGGACTAGCGTACCAGATACGCAGTATTTT.

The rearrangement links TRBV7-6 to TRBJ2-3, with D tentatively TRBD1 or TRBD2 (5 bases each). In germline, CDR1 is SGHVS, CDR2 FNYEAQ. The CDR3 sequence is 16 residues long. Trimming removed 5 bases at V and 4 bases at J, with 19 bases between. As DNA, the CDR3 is TGTGCCAGCAGCCCAACGGACTGGGGCCCCCCAGATACGCAGTATTTT. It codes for CASSPTDWGPPDTQYF. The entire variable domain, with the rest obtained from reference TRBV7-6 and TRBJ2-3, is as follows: GAGVSQSPRYKVTKRGQDVALRCDPISGHVSLYWYRQALGQGPEFLTYFNYEAQQDKSGLPNDRFSAERPEGSISTLTIQRTEQRDSAMYRCASSPTDWGPPDTQYFGPGTRLTVL.

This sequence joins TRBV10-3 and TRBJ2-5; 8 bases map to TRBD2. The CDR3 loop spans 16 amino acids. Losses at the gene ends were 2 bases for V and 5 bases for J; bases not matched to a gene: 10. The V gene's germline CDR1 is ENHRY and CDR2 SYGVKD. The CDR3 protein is CAISEVGGGPTETQYF. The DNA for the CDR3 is TGTGCCATCAGTGAGGTTGGCGGGGGGCCGACGGAGACCCAGTACTTC.

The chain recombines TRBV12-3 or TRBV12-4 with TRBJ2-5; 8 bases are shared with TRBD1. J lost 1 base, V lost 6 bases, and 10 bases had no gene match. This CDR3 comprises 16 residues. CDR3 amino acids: CASRPQGAWVQETQYF. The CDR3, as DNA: TGTGCCAGCAGGCCCCAGGGGGCTTGGGTCCAAGAGACCCAGTACTTC.

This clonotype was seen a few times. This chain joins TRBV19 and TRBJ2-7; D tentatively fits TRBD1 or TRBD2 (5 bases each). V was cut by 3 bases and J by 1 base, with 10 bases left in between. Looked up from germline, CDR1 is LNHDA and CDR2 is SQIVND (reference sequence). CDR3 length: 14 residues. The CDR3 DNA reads TGTGCCAGTAGTATGGGACCGAAATCCTACGAGCAGTACTTC. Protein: CASSMGPKSYEQYF.

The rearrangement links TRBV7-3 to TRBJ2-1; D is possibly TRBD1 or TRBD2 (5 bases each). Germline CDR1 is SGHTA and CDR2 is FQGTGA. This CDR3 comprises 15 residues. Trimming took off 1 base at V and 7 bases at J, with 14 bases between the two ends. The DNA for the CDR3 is TGTGCCAGCAGCTTAATTGGGGGTTCCCGTAATGAGCAGTTCTTC. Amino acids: CASSLIGGSRNEQFF.

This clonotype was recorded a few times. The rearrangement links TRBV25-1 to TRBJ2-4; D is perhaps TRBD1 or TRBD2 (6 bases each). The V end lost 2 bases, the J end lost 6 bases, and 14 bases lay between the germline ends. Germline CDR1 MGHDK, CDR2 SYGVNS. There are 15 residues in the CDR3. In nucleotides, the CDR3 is TGTGCCAGCAGTGAAAGGGGGGATCCGGGAAACATTCAGTACTTC. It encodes CASSERGDPGNIQYF.

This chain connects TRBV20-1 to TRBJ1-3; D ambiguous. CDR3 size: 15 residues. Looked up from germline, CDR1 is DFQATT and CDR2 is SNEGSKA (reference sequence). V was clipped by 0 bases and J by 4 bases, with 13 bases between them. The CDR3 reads CSARDTVKRGNTIYF. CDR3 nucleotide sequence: TGCAGTGCTAGAGACACGGTCAAGAGAGGAAACACCATATATTTT.

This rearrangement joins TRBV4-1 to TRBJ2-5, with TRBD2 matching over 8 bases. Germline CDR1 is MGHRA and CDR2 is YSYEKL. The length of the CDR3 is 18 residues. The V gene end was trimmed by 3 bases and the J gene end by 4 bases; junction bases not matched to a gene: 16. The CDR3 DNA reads TGCGCCAGCAGCCATGGCCCTTTTAGCGGGGCCTTCCCAGAGACCCAGTACTTC. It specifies CASSHGPFSGAFPETQYF.

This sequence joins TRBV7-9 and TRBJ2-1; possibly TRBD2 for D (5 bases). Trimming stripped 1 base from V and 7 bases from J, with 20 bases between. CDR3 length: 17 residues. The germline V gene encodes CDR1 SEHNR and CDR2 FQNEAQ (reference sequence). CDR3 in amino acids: CASSLGASAYSGNEQFF. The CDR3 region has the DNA TGTGCCAGCAGCTTAGGAGCTAGTGCCTACTCGGGGAATGAGCAGTTCTTC.

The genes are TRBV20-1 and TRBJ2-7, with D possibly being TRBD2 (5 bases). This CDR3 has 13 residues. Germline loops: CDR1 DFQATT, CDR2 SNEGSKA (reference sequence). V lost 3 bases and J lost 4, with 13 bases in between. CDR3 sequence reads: CSASRVTGYEQYF. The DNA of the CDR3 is TGCAGTGCTAGTAGGGTGACGGGGTACGAGCAGTACTTC.

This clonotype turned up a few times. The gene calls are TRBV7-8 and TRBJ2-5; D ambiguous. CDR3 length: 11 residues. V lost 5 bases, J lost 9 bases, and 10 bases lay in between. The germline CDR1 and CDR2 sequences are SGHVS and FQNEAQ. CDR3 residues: CASSRSVAQYF. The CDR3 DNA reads TGTGCCAGCAGCCGCTCCGTCGCCCAGTACTTC.

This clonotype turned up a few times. CDR3 DNA sequence: TGCAGCGTTGAAGATCGTAGAGGGTGCCCTCAGCCCCAGCATTTT. This codes for CSVEDRRGCPQPQHF. The chain carries TRBV29-1 and TRBJ1-5; no firm D call. Germline CDR1 reads SQVTM; CDR2 reads ANQGSEA. V was shortened by 0 bases and J by 6 bases, with 15 bases between the two germline ends. The CDR3 is 15 amino acids.